This is a list of T cell receptor beta chains from one sample in a study of cytomegalovirus exposure and HLA in healthy donors. Clones were read by immunoSEQ multiplex PCR, and TCRdb kept only the in-frame ones, dropping some. This sample has 140,000 or so clones, with over 80% found just once. Sequencing input: PBMCs. The receptors shown here come from a woman aged 30 to 39 in good health and CMV-seropositive. Both conserved end residues are part of each CDR3.

V,J,CDR3
TRBV4-1,TRBJ1-4,CASSQVSGQGEKLFF
TRBV13,TRBJ2-5,CASSDARGQGETQYF
TRBV6-1,TRBJ2-3,CASSEVTGLDTDTQYF
TRBV28,TRBJ1-2,CASSSIGTGFGYTF
TRBV6-1,TRBJ2-3,CASSETASGGAADTQYF
TRBV5-1,TRBJ1-1,CASSSVGGSRLGTEAFF
TRBV2,TRBJ1-4,CASSEGALTNEKLFF
TRBV18,TRBJ2-1,CASSPGAYNEQFF
TRBV5-1,TRBJ1-4,CASSLNSFATNEKLFF
TRBV28,TRBJ2-7,CASSSPRGIDYEQYF
TRBV2,TRBJ2-4,CASRDRAKNIQYF
TRBV11-2,TRBJ1-2,CASSLVGGANAYGYTF
TRBV10-3,TRBJ1-1,CAISKGQASTEAFF
TRBV19,TRBJ2-3,CASGSGDTQYF
TRBV5-6,TRBJ1-1,CASSFRGDASNTEAFF
TRBV5-6,TRBJ2-3,CASSLLLRPSTDTQYF
TRBV7-9,TRBJ2-2,CASSPLASANTGELFF
TRBV10-3,TRBJ2-3,CAISPGTSGRAWGHSTDTQYF
TRBV10-1,TRBJ2-3,CASSESIASSTDTQYF
TRBV7-2,TRBJ2-7,CASSPPGRGITRQYF
TRBV5-4,TRBJ2-3,CASSEPPRLVSSTDTQYF
TRBV2,TRBJ1-4,CASSSTTTNEKLFF
TRBV6-5,TRBJ1-2,CASSYSYGEPFYGYTF
TRBV7-2,TRBJ2-5,CASRRGLLAGEGETQYF
TRBV6-6,TRBJ1-1,CASSSGQTTTNTEAFF
TRBV28,TRBJ2-1,CASSTGLYNEQFF
TRBV6-5,TRBJ1-2,CASSTDSRYGYTF
TRBV5-1,TRBJ1-1,CASSLAPGATEAFF
TRBV5-1,TRBJ2-3,CASSLPSGGDDTQYF
TRBV18,TRBJ2-5,CASSPSGGTQETQYF
TRBV2,TRBJ2-5,CASSETQGDGETQYF
TRBV6-5,TRBJ1-4,CASSYSQANEKLFF
TRBV19,TRBJ2-7,CASSHGDRGWEQYF
TRBV28,TRBJ2-7,CASAGTGTSYEQYF
TRBV7-8,TRBJ1-2,CASSQINYGYTF
TRBV18,TRBJ1-2,CASSLKPGQGRSYGYTF
TRBV7-3,TRBJ2-3,CASSITSGRPDTQYF
TRBV18,TRBJ2-5,CASSPRGFQETQYF
TRBV7-2,TRBJ1-4,CASSLSGTGREKLFF
TRBV6-6,TRBJ1-5,CASSYQGGKQPQHF
TRBV5-1,TRBJ2-5,CASSLGAAAQETQYF
TRBV6-5,TRBJ2-7,CATARGTEQYF
TRBV6-5,TRBJ2-5,CASSYSGGAHQETQYF
TRBV18,TRBJ2-2,CASSPPATGLTGELFF
TRBV5-6,TRBJ1-2,CASSQSEGQRLYGYTF
TRBV6-6,TRBJ2-7,CASSYPTEGGYEQYF
TRBV2,TRBJ1-6,CASHRSFNSPLHF
TRBV10-3,TRBJ2-7,CAISESGQGAYEQYF
TRBV15,TRBJ1-5,CATSSRDRGWTYSNQPQHF
TRBV15,TRBJ2-7,CATSTSGRIYEQYF
TRBV11-2,TRBJ2-3,CASNLAGGLLTDTQYF
TRBV19,TRBJ2-1,CASSVGSYNEQFF
TRBV19,TRBJ1-1,CASSTPLGWANTEAFF
TRBV15,TRBJ2-5,CATSRDHTGETQYF
TRBV28,TRBJ2-2,CASRILRAGELFF
TRBV7-8,TRBJ1-1,CASSLVVTRQGAFF
TRBV10-3,TRBJ2-1,CAISELATGYNEQFF